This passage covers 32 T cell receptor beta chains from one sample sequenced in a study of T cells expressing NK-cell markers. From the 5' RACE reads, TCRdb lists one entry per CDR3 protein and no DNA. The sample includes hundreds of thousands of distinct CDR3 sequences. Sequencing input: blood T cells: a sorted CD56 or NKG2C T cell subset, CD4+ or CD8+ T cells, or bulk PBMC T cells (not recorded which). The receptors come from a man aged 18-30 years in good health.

This CDR3 reads CAIGLGGDNEQFF. The chain employs TRBV10-3 and TRBJ2-1; TCRdb picks TRBD1, but there is no DNA to check that call. The CDR3 contains 13 residues. Per germline, CDR1 ENHRY and CDR2 SYGVKD.

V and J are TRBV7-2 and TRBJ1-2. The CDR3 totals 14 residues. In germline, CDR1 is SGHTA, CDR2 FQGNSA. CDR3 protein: CASSLPYGDYGYTF.

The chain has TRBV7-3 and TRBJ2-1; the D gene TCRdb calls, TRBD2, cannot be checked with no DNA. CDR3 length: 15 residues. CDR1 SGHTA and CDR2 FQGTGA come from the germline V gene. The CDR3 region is CASSSLPGLDNEQFF.

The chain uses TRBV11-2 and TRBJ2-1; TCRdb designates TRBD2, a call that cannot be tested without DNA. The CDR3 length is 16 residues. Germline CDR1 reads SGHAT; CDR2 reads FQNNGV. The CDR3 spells CASSLERGPSTDEQFF.

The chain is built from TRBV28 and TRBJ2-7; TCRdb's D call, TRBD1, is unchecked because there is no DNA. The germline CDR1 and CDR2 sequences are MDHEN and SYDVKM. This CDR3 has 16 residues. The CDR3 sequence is CASSIAGTEISYEQYF.

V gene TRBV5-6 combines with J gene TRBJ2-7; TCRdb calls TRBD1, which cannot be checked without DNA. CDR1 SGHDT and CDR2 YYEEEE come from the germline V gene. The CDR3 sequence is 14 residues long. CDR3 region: CASSFPGPRREQYF.

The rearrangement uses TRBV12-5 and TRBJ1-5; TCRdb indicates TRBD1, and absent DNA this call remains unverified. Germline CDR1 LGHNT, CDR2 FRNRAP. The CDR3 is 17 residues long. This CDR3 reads CASGFSIPGQFNQPQHF.

CDR3 sequence reads: CATLGQGGTDTQYF. The chain combines TRBV27 with TRBJ2-3; TCRdb names TRBD1, which stays unverified in the absence of DNA. CDR3 length: 14 amino acids. Germline CDR1 reads MNHEY; CDR2 reads SMNVEV (reference sequence).

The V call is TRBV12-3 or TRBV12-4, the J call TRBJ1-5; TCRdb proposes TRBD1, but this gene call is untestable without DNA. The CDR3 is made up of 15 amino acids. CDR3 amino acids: CASSLGRAVSQPQHF.

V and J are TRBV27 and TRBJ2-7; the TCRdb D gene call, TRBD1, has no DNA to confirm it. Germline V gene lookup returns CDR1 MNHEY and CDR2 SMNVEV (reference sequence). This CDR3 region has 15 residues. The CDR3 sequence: CASSPGYALSYEQYF.

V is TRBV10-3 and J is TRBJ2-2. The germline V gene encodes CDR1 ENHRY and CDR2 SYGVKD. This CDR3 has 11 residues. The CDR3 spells CATANTGELFF.

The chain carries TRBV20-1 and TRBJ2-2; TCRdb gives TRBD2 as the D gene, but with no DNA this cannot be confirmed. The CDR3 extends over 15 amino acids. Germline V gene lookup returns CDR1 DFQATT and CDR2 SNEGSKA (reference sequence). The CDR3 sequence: CSAGLAGGPRGELFF.

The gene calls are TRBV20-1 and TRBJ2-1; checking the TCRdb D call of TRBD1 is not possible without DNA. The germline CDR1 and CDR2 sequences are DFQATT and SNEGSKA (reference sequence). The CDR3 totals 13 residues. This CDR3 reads CSAPHGTGNEQFF.

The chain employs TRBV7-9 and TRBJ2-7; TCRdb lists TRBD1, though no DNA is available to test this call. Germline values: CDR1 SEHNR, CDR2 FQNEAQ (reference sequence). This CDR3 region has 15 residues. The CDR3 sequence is CASSSHPGPNYEQYF. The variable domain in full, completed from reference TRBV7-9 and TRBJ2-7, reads DTGVSQNPRHKITKRGQNVTFRCDPISEHNRLYWYRQTLGQGPEFLTYFQNEAQLEKSRLLSDRFSAERPKGSFSTLEIQRTEQGDSAMYLCASSSHPGPNYEQYFGPGTRLTVT.

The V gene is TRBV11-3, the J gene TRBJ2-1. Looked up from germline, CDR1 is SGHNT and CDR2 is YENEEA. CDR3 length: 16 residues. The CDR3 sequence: CASSFGEVYSYNEQFF.

This CDR3 is CASSPGTAGELFF. The chain employs TRBV12-3 or TRBV12-4 and TRBJ2-2. The CDR3 totals 13 residues.

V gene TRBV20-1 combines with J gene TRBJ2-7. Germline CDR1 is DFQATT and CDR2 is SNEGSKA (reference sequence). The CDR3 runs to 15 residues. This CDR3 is CSAGGGARSSYEQYF.

The CDR3 region is CASSPGGGASYEQYF. The J gene is TRBJ2-7, the V gene TRBV5-1; checking the TCRdb D call of TRBD1 is not possible without DNA. Germline V lookup: CDR1 SGHRS, CDR2 YFSETQ. This CDR3 is built from 15 residues.

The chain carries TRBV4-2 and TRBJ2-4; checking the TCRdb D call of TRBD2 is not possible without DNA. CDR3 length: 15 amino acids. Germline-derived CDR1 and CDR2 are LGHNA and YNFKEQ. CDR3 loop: CASSIRGEAKNIQYF.

CDR3 protein: CSAGYSGADTQYF. The chain recombines TRBV20-1 with TRBJ2-3. The CDR3 covers 13 residues. CDR1 DFQATT and CDR2 SNEGSKA come from the germline V gene (reference sequence).

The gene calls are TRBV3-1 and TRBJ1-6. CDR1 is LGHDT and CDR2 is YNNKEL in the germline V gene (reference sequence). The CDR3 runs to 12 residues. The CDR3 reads CAGGSYNSPLHF. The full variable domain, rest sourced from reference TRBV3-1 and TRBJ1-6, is DTAVSQTPKYLVTQMGNDKSIKCEQNLGHDTMYWYKQDSKKFLKIMFSYNNKELIINETVPNRFSPKSPDKAHLNLHINSLELGDSAVYFCAGGSYNSPLHFGNGTRLTVT.

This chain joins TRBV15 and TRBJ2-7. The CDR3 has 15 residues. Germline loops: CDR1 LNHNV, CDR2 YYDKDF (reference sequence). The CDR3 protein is CATSRDRSSSYEQYF.

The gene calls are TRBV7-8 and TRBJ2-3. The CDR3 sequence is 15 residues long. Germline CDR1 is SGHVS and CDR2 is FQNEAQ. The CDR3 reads CASSLYRIETDTQYF.

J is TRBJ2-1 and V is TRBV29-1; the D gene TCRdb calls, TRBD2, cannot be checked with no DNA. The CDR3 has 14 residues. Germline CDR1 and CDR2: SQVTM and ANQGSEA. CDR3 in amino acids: CSVEGAGGLNEQFF.

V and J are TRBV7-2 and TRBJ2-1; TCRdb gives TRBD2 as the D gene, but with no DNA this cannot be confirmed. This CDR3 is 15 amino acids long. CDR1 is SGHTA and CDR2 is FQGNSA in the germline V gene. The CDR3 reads CASSFREGLRNEQFF. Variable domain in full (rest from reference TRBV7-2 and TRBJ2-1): GAGVSQSPSNKVTEKGKDVELRCDPISGHTALYWYRQSLGQGLEFLIYFQGNSAPDKSGLPSDRFSAERTGGSVSTLTIQRTQQEDSAVYLCASSFREGLRNEQFFGPGTRLTVL.

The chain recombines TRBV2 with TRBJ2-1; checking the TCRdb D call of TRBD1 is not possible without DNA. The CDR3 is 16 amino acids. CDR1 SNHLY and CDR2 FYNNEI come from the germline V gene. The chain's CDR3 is CASSPQGVLIYNEQFF.

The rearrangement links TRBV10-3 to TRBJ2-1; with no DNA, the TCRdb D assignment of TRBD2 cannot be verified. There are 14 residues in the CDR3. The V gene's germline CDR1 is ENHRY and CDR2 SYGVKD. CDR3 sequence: CAAEREGLGNEQFF.

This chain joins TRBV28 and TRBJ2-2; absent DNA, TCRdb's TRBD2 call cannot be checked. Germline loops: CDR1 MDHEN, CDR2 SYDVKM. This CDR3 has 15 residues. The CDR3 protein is CASKGPVGEGGELFF.

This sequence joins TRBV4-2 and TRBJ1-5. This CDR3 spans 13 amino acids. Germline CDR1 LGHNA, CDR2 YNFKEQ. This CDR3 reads CASSLKVDQPQHF.

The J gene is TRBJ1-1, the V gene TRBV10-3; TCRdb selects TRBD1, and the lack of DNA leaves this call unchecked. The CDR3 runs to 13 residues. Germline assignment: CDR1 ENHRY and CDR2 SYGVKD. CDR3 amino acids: CAISSVGTAEAFF.

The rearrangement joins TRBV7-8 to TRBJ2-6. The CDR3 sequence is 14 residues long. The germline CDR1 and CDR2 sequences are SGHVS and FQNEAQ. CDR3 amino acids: CASRVLSGANVLTF.

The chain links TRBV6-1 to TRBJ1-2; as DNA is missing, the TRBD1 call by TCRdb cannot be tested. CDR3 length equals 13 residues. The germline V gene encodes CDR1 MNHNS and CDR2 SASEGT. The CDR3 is CASSDTGNYGYTF.